Shown below are 3 T cell receptor beta chains from a single sample sequenced in a study of identical twins listed by TCRdb under 2016. The method was 5' RACE. Sequencing instrument: Illumina HiSeq 2000. Through fastp at Q25 and MiXCR, TCRdb rebuilt clones from the public reads, retaining in-frame beta chains. Rows are unified per CDR3 protein, each entry keeping the most common DNA and genes. The sample profile shows a few hundred thousand distinct CDR3 sequences; 18% of them were found once. The ten top clones hold 10% to 15% of the sample. The sample consisted of naive T cells sorted from blood. Read against the paper, the sample's cell subset or site label means: cells isolated with a human naive T-cell isolation kit. These receptors all stem from a man aged 50-59 years in good health.

The table lists this clonotype with many counts. This chain connects TRBV20-1 to TRBJ2-2; D not certain. V lost 2 bases to trimming and J lost 0 bases, with 10 bases between them. The CDR3 length is 15 residues. Germline CDR1 reads DFQATT; CDR2 reads SNEGSKA (reference sequence). In DNA form, the CDR3 reads TGCAGTGCTAGAAGGGCACCGACGAACACCGGGGAGCTGTTTTTT. It specifies CSARRAPTNTGELFF.

This clonotype was found many times. V and J are TRBV7-2 and TRBJ2-7, with a tentative D call TRBD1 (5 bases). V lost 3 bases to trimming and J lost 5 bases, with 11 bases between them. Per germline, CDR1 SGHTA and CDR2 FQGNSA. There are 13 residues in the CDR3. CDR3 region: CASSFAGIHEQYF. CDR3 DNA: TGTGCCAGCAGCTTTGCAGGGATCCACGAGCAGTACTTC.

The chain has TRBV6-2 or TRBV6-3 and TRBJ2-5; 14 nucleotides match TRBD2. J gave up 2 bases and V 2 bases, and 10 bases lay outside the gene matches. The CDR3 has 19 residues. CDR1 and CDR2 (germline): MNHEY, SVGEGT. The CDR3 DNA follows: TGTGCCAGCAGTTACACTCAGGGACTAGCGGGGGAACTACAAGAGACCCAGTACTTC. Protein sequence: CASSYTQGLAGELQETQYF.